This T cell receptor beta chain was retrieved from a study of lymphopenia after photon versus proton radiotherapy. Notes on the study in general: Photon-treated patients lost naive T cells and TCR diversity; proton-treated stayed stable. After lymphocyte nadir, photon-treated repertoires showed oligoclonal expansion, especially CD8+ Temra.

The method was immunoSEQ multiplex PCR; TCRdb's version includes in-frame clones alone and lacks a portion of them. The profile shows over 25,000 clones, more than 90% of them singletons. Of note for this clone: Its matching antigen is unknown.

Germline loops: CDR1 SGHNT, CDR2 YYREEE (reference sequence). This CDR3 is built from 15 residues. V shed 1 base and J shed 0 bases, with 11 bases lying between them. The source of this sequence is a woman between 50 and 59 years old with cholangiocarcinoma. The V call is TRBV5-4, the J call TRBJ2-7; D unclear. Here the sequenced sample was peripheral blood, taken from a patient treated with photon-based radiotherapy. CDR3 sequence (DNA): TGTGCCAGCAGCTTGATGGCTGCAGGCTCCTACGAGCAGTACTTC. It translates to CASSLMAAGSYEQYF.